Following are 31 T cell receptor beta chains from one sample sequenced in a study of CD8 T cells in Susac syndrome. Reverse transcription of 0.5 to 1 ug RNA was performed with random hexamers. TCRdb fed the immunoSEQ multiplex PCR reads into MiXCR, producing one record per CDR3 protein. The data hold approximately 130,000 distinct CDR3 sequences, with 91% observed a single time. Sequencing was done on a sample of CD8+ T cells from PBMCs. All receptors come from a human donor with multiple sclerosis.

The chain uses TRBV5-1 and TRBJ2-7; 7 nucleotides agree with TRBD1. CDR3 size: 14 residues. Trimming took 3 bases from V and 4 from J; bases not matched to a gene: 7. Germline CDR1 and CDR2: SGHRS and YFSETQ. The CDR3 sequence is CASSWTGPPYEQYF. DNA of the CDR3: TGCGCCAGCAGCTGGACAGGCCCCCCTTACGAGCAGTACTTC. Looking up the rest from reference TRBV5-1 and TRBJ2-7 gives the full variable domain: KAGVTQTPRYLIKTRGQQVTLSCSPISGHRSVSWYQQTPGQGLQFLFEYFSETQRNKGNFPGRFSGRQFSNSRSEMNVSTLELGDSALYLCASSWTGPPYEQYFGPGTRLTVT.

CDR3 loop: CSVLDSSTYEQYF. The DNA for the CDR3 is TGCAGCGTCCTGGATTCTTCGACCTACGAGCAGTACTTC. The J gene is TRBJ2-7, the V gene TRBV29-1; D gene uncertain. The CDR3 consists of 13 residues. The V and J ends lost 6 bases and 2 bases respectively, with 14 bases between them. CDR1 is SQVTM and CDR2 is ANQGSEA in the germline V gene.

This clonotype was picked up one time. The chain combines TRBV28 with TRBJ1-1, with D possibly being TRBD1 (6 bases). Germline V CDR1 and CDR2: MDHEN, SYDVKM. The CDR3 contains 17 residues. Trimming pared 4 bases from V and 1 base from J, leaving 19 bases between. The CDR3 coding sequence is TGTGCCAGCAGTTCTTCCTTCCTCGACAGGTCGAACACTGAAGCTTTCTTT. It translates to CASSSSFLDRSNTEAFF.

The CDR3 DNA is TGTGCCAGCAGCCCACTAGCGGGCCCTAACAATGAGCAGTTCTTC. This codes for CASSPLAGPNNEQFF. The chain links TRBV7-9 to TRBJ2-1, with 9 bases that match TRBD2. The germline CDR1 and CDR2 sequences are SEHNR and FQNEAQ (reference sequence). The ends lost 5 bases at V and 5 bases at J; junction bases unmatched: 7. The CDR3 spans 15 residues.

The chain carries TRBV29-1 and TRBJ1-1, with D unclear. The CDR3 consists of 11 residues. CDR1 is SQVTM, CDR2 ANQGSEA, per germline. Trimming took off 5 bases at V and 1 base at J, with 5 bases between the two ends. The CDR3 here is CSVITNTEAFF. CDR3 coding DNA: TGCAGCGTTATAACGAACACTGAAGCTTTCTTT.

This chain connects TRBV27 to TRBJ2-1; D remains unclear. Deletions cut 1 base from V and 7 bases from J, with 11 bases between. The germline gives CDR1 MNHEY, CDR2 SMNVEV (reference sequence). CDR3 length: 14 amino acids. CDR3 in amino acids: CASSLWSSGNEQFF. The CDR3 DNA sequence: TGTGCCAGCAGTTTATGGTCGAGTGGGAATGAGCAGTTCTTC.

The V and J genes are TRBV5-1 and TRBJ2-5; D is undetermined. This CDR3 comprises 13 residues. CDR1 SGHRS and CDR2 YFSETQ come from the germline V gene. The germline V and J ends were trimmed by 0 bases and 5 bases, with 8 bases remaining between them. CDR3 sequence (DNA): TGCGCCAGCAGCTTGGCCAACGAGGAGACCCAGTACTTC. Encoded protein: CASSLANEETQYF.

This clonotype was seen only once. The CDR3 DNA is TGTGCCAGCAGCTTGGCTCAGAAACCTTGGGAGCAGTACTTC. Translating it yields CASSLAQKPWEQYF. V usage is TRBV5-6 and J usage is TRBJ2-7; no definite D call. Germline V lookup: CDR1 SGHDT, CDR2 YYEEEE. Trimming stripped 0 bases from V and 7 bases from J, with 14 bases between. The CDR3 covers 14 residues.

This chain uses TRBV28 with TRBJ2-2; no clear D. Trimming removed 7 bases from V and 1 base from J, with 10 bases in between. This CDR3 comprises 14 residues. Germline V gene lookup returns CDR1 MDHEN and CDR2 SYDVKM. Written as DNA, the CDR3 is TGTGCCAGCACCGAGGTGGGGAACACCGGGGAGCTGTTTTTT. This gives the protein CASTEVGNTGELFF.

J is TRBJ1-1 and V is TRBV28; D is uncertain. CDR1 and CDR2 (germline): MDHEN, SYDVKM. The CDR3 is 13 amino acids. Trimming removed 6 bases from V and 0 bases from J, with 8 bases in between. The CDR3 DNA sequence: TGTGCCAGCAGAATATCCTTGAACACTGAAGCTTTCTTT. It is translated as CASRISLNTEAFF.

CDR3 loop: CASSAGGSSYEQYF. For the CDR3, the DNA is TGTGCCAGCAGCGCTGGGGGATCGTCCTACGAGCAGTACTTC. V usage is TRBV9 and J usage is TRBJ2-7; perhaps D is TRBD1 or TRBD2 (5 bases each). The V and J ends lost 3 bases and 1 base respectively, with 11 bases between them. Per the germline V gene, CDR1 is SGDLS and CDR2 is YYNGEE. This CDR3 is built from 14 residues.

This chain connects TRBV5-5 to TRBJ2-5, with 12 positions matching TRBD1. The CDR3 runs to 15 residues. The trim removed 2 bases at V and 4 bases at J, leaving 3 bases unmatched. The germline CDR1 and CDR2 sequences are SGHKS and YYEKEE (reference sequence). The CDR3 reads CASSLGTGGRETQYF. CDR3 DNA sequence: TGTGCCAGCAGCTTAGGGACAGGGGGCCGAGAGACCCAGTACTTC. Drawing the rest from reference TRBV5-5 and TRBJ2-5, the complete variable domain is DAGVTQSPTHLIKTRGQQVTLRCSPISGHKSVSWYQQVLGQGPQFIFQYYEKEERGRGNFPDRFSARQFPNYSSELNVNALLLGDSALYLCASSLGTGGRETQYFGPGTRLLVL.

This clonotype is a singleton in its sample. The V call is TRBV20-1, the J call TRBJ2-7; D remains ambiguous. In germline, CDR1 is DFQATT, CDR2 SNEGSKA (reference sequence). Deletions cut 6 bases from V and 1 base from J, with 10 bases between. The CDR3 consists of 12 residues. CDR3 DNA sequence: TGCAGTGCCCTCGGAGCTTCCTACGAGCAGTACTTC. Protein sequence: CSALGASYEQYF.

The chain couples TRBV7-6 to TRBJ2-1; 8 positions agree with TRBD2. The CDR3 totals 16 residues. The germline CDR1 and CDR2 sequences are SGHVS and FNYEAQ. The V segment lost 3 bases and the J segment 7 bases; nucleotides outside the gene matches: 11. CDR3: CASSFDTGGPRNEQFF. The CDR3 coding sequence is TGTGCCAGCAGCTTCGATACGGGAGGGCCTCGGAATGAGCAGTTCTTC.

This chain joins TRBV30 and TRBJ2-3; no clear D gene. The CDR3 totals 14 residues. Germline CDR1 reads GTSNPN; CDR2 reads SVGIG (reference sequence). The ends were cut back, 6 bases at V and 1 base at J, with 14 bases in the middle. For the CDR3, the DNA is TGTGCCTGCTTGGGTCCGTTCGGCACAGATACGCAGTATTTT. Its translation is CACLGPFGTDTQYF. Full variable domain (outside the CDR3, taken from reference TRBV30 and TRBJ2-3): SQTIHQWPATLVQPVGSPLSLECTVEGTSNPNLYWYRQAAGRGLQLLFYSVGIGQISSEVPQNLSASRPQDRQFILSSKKLLLSDSGFYLCACLGPFGTDTQYFGPGTRLTVL.

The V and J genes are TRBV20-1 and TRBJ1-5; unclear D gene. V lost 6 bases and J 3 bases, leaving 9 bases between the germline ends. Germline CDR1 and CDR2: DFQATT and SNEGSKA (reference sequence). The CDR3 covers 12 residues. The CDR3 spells CSAGIYNQPQHF. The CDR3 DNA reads TGCAGTGCCGGGATCTACAATCAGCCCCAGCATTTT.

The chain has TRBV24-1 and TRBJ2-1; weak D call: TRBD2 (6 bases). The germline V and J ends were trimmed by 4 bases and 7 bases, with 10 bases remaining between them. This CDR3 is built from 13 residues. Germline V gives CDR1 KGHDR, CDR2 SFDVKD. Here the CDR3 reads CATSDILANEQFF. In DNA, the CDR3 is TGTGCCACCAGTGACATCCTAGCGAATGAGCAGTTCTTC.

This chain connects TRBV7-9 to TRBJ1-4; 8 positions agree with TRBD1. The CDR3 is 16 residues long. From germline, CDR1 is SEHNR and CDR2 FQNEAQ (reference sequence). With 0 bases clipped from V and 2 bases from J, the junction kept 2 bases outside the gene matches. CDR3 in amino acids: CASSLATGGTNEKLFF. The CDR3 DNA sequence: TGTGCCAGCAGCTTAGCTACAGGGGGGACTAATGAAAAACTGTTTTTT. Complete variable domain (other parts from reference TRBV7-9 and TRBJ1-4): DTGVSQNPRHKITKRGQNVTFRCDPISEHNRLYWYRQTLGQGPEFLTYFQNEAQLEKSRLLSDRFSAERPKGSFSTLEIQRTEQGDSAMYLCASSLATGGTNEKLFFGSGTQLSVL.

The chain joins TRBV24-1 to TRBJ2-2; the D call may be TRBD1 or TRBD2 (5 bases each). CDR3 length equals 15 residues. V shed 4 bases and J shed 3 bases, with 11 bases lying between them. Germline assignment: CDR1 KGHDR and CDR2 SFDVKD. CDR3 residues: CATSEPGPHTGELFF. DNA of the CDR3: TGTGCCACCAGTGAACCGGGACCCCACACCGGGGAGCTGTTTTTT.

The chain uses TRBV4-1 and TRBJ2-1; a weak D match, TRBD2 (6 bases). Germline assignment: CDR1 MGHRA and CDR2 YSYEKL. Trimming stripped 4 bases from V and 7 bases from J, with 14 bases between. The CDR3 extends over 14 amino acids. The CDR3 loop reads CASSPGTYKNEQFF. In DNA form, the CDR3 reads TGCGCCAGCAGCCCCGGGACTTACAAGAATGAGCAGTTCTTC.

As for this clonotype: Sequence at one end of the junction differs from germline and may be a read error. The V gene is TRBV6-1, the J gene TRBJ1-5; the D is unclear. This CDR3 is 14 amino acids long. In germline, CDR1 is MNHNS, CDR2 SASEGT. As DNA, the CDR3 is TGTGCCAGCAACGACGGGCAGAGCAGTCAGCCCCAGCATTTT. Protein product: CASNDGQSSQPQHF.

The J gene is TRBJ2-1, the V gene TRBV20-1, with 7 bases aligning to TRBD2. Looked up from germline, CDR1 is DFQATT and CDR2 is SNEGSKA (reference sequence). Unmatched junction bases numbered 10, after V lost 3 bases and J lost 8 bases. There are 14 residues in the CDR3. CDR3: CSASIREAIHEQFF. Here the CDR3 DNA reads TGCAGTGCTAGTATACGGGAGGCCATTCATGAGCAGTTCTTC.

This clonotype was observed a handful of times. This chain's CDR3 is CASSPRTSEDTQYF. The CDR3 bases are TGTGCCAGCAGCCCCCGGACTAGCGAGGACACCCAGTACTTC. The J gene is TRBJ2-5, the V gene TRBV7-9, with 9 nucleotides matching TRBD2. Germline V gene sequence: CDR1 SEHNR, CDR2 FQNEAQ (reference sequence). The V segment lost 5 bases and the J segment 8 bases; nucleotides outside the gene matches: 9. CDR3 length equals 14 residues.

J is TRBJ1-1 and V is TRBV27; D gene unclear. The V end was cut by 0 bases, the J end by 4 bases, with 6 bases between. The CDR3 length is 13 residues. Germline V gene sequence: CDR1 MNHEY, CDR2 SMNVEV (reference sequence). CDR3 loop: CASSLSTTTEAFF. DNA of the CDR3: TGTGCCAGCAGTTTATCAACTACCACTGAAGCTTTCTTT.

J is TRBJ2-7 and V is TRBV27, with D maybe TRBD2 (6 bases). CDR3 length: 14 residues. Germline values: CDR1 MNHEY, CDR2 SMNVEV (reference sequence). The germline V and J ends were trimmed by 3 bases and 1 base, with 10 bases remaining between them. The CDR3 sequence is CASSFSSVSYEQYF. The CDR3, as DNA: TGTGCCAGCAGTTTTTCTAGCGTGTCCTACGAGCAGTACTTC.

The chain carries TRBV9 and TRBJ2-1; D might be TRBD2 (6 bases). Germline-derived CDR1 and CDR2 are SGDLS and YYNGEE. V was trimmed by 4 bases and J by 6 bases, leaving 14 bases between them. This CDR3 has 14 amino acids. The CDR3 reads CASSPGGTPNEQFF. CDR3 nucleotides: TGTGCCAGCAGCCCAGGAGGGACTCCCAATGAGCAGTTCTTC.

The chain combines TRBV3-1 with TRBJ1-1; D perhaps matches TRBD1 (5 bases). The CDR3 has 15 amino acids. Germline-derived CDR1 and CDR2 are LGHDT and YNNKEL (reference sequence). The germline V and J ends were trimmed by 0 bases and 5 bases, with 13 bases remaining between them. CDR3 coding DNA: TGTGCCAGCAGCCAAGATCGGTGGGGGTGGACTGAAGCTTTCTTT. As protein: CASSQDRWGWTEAFF. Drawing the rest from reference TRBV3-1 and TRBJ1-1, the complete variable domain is DTAVSQTPKYLVTQMGNDKSIKCEQNLGHDTMYWYKQDSKKFLKIMFSYNNKELIINETVPNRFSPKSPDKAHLNLHINSLELGDSAVYFCASSQDRWGWTEAFFGQGTRLTVV.

The CDR3 protein is CASRTGFRNQPQHF. DNA of the CDR3: TGTGCCAGCAGAACAGGGTTTCGCAATCAGCCCCAGCATTTT. The V gene is TRBV7-2, the J gene TRBJ1-5, with D possibly TRBD1 on 6 matching bases. Looked up from germline, CDR1 is SGHTA and CDR2 is FQGNSA. V lost 6 bases to trimming and J lost 2 bases, with 11 bases between them. This CDR3 is built from 14 residues.

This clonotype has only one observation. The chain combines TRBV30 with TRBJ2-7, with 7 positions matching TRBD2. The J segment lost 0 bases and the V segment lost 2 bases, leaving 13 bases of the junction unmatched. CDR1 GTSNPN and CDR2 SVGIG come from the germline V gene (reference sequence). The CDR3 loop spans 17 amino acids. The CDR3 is CAWSPDRAAGISYEQYF. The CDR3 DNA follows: TGTGCCTGGAGTCCCGACCGAGCAGCGGGAATCTCCTACGAGCAGTACTTC.

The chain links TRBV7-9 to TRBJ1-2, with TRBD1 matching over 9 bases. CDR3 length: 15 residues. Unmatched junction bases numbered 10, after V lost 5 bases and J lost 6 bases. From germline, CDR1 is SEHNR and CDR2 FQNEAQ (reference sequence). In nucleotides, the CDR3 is TGTGCCAGCAGCCTCGGGACAGGGCTTCGGAATGGCTACACCTTC. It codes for CASSLGTGLRNGYTF.

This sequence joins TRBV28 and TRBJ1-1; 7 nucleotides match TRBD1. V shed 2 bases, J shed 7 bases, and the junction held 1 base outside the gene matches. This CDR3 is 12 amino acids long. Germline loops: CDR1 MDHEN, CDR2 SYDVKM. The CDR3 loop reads CASSLRTGEAFF. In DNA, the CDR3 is TGTGCCAGCAGTTTAAGGACAGGTGAAGCTTTCTTT.